The T cell receptor beta chain described here comes from a study of metastatic and nonmetastatic thyroid tumors. Whole-study context: Malignant and benign thyroid patients had repertoires compared in peripheral blood and tumor or nodule tissue.

Thyroid surgery was preceded by no treatment in any patient. In the authors' methods: In papillary thyroid cancer, a distant-metastasis classifier was built using CDR3 differences across clinicopathological groups. MiXCR reprocessed the PCR reads for TCRdb. It is TCRdb's table, rather than the study itself, that gives the V and J calls and clone size. The sample has 20,000 or so clones; around 9.9% are singletons. The CDR3 extends over 16 amino acids. J gave up 4 bases and V 6 bases, and 14 bases lay outside the gene matches. From germline, CDR1 is MNHEY and CDR2 SMNVEV (reference sequence). Study-wide points: A significant increase in TCR beta diversity was reportedly seen in malignant thyroid tumors relative to benign nodules, in blood and tumor.

This clone has more than one count but fewer than ten. What it binds is unknown. Sample: blood. The V and J genes are TRBV27 and TRBJ2-7; 8 bases agree with TRBD2. The source of this sequence is a female donor with papillary thyroid cancer or a benign thyroid nodule (not recorded which). Some clones in this sample may be carry-over from other donors' samples. DNA for the CDR3: TGTGCCAGCAGGCCAATACCGGGACTAGGCTCATACGAGCAGTACTTC. The encoded protein is CASRPIPGLGSYEQYF.